This T cell receptor beta chain was obtained from a study of PD-1 blockade in classical Hodgkin lymphoma. General study points: Complete responders started with a diversity level that resembled newly diagnosed patients at baseline. Nivolumab starters within 1 year of ASCT were excluded. CD4+ TCR diversity, unlike CD8+, climbed significantly by C4D1.

Brentuximab vedotin exposure varied among the patients, all of whom had relapsed after autologous stem cell transplantation. Germline CDR1 reads SGHNT; CDR2 reads YYREEE (reference sequence). The CDR3 runs 14 residues. Trimming removed 4 bases from V and 6 bases from J; junction bases left unmatched: 10. This clone showed up just a few times. The target antigen is unknown. Profiling relied on immunoSEQ multiplex PCR, and the TCRdb table lists in-frame clones only, not all of them. Of over 45,000 clones in the sample, just under 75% were seen once. The chain recombines TRBV5-4 with TRBJ2-7; 7 positions agree with TRBD1. Sequencing was performed on peripheral blood mononuclear cells (PBMCs), taken before the second cycle of nivolumab. This TCR came from a human donor with classical Hodgkin lymphoma. The CDR3 coding sequence is TGTGCCAGCAGCCTCCCTAACAGGGACAGCGAGCAGTACTTC. Amino acids: CASSLPNRDSEQYF.